What follows are 17 T cell receptor beta chains derived from one specimen sequenced in a study of T-cell reconstitution after alpha-beta-depleted transplantation in children (dated by TCRdb to about 2016). The receptor library was made with PCR. Reads for this sample came from an Illumina HiSeq 2500. Molecular barcoding was employed in the preparation of TCR libraries, with unique molecular identifiers being used to normalize TCRbeta repertoire quantification. TCRdb applied fastp at Q25 and MiXCR to the public reads, then kept only in-frame beta chains. Rows matching on CDR3 protein sequence are summarized as one entry with the most common DNA and genes. The sample table lists hundreds of thousands of distinct CDR3 sequences, approximately 12% of them with a count of one. The leading ten clones occupy approximately 2% of the sample. The treatment or condition label for this specimen denotes: allogeneic hematopoietic cell transplantation with graft depleted of TCRalphabeta T cells and CD19 B cells.

Here the sequenced sample was PBMCs, mostly from graft donor cells, taken 360 days after TCRalphabeta/CD19-depleted stem cell transplant. The source is a male patient younger than 18 who had a stem cell transplant for acute myeloid leukemia, so the T cells may come from the graft donor.

The rearrangement links TRBV28 to TRBJ2-7, with TRBD2 matching over 7 bases. The V gene end was trimmed by 7 bases and the J gene end by 5 bases; junction bases not matched to a gene: 11. Germline CDR1 reads MDHEN; CDR2 reads SYDVKM. This CDR3 is 14 amino acids long. The CDR3: CASKGTGGPHEQYF. The DNA of the CDR3 is TGTGCCAGCAAGGGAACGGGAGGCCCCCACGAGCAGTACTTC.

This clonotype was observed at least ten times. The rearrangement links TRBV6-2 or TRBV6-3 to TRBJ2-4; the match to TRBD2 covers 10 bases. Germline values: CDR1 MNHEY, CDR2 SVGEGT. The CDR3 is made up of 16 amino acids. V gave up 2 bases and J gave up 1 base; unmatched junction bases: 2. The CDR3 reads CASSYEREGAKNIQYF. The CDR3, as DNA: TGTGCCAGCAGTTACGAGCGGGAGGGTGCCAAAAACATTCAGTACTTC.

This clonotype was detected many times. The V gene is TRBV29-1, the J gene TRBJ2-5, with D possibly TRBD2 on 6 matching bases. The CDR3 totals 17 residues. V was pared by 4 bases and J by 2 bases, with 23 bases between. Germline V CDR1 and CDR2: SQVTM, ANQGSEA. CDR3 amino acids: CSVGDSGHPEIQETQYF. For the CDR3, the DNA is TGCAGCGTTGGGGACTCGGGCCACCCAGAGATTCAAGAGACCCAGTACTTC.

The chain employs TRBV6-4 and TRBJ2-2; no reliable D call. CDR1 is MRHNA and CDR2 is SNTAGT in the germline V gene. V lost 4 bases and J 3 bases, leaving 6 bases between the germline ends. This CDR3 has 13 residues. The chain's CDR3 is CASSARDTGELFF. CDR3 sequence (DNA): TGTGCCAGCAGTGCAAGGGACACCGGGGAGCTGTTTTTT.

V and J are TRBV4-3 and TRBJ2-1; TRBD2 agrees at 7 bases. The V gene end was trimmed by 1 base and the J gene end by 5 bases; junction bases not matched to a gene: 8. The CDR3 has 16 residues. Germline CDR1 and CDR2: LGHNA and YSLEER. CDR3 DNA sequence: TGCGCCAGCAGCCAAGTGTACCGGGAGGCCAACAATGAGCAGTTCTTC. Translation gives CASSQVYREANNEQFF.

This clonotype has just one count. The genes are TRBV21-1 and TRBJ2-2; TRBD1, the table's D call, was not compared with the DNA. TRBV21-1 is designated a pseudogene. The CDR3 covers 19 residues. Here the CDR3 DNA reads TGTGCCAGCAGACGCTTTGGGGACGTGCGACAGTTGAACACCGGGGAGCTGTTTTTT. It specifies CASRRFGDVRQLNTGELFF.

This clonotype was seen at least ten times. V gene TRBV29-1 combines with J gene TRBJ2-3; D may be TRBD2 (5 bases). The ends were cut back, 7 bases at V and 2 bases at J, with 10 bases in the middle. Germline CDR1 SQVTM, CDR2 ANQGSEA. The CDR3 covers 12 residues. DNA for the CDR3: TGCAGCGCCGCCGGGATCACAGATACGCAGTATTTT. Residues: CSAAGITDTQYF.

This clonotype was seen many times. V gene TRBV5-1 combines with J gene TRBJ2-1; the match to TRBD2 covers 13 bases. The CDR3 loop spans 18 amino acids. V was pared by 0 bases and J by 8 bases, with 11 bases of the junction left unmatched. Per germline, CDR1 SGHRS and CDR2 YFSETQ. The CDR3 coding sequence is TGCGCCAGCAGCTTGGGCCCCTTACTAGCGGGAGGGCCGCATGAGCAGTTCTTC. It codes for CASSLGPLLAGGPHEQFF.

This clonotype was counted only a few times. The J gene is TRBJ2-5, the V gene TRBV4-2, with TRBD2 matching 10 bases. The CDR3 sequence is 17 residues long. Unmatched junction bases numbered 5, after V lost 0 bases and J lost 1 base. Germline assignment: CDR1 LGHNA and CDR2 YNFKEQ. In DNA, the CDR3 is TGTGCCAGCAGCCAAGATGGAAGCGGGAGGGCCCAAGAGACCCAGTACTTC. Translated, it gives CASSQDGSGRAQETQYF.

This clonotype came up a few times. The chain links TRBV29-1 to TRBJ2-3; D might be TRBD2 (6 bases). The CDR3 has 14 residues. Looked up from germline, CDR1 is SQVTM and CDR2 is ANQGSEA. V lost 6 bases to trimming and J lost 0 bases, with 13 bases between them. CDR3 DNA sequence: TGCAGCGTAGTAGCGGTCATTAGCACAGATACGCAGTATTTT. It codes for CSVVAVISTDTQYF.

The rearrangement links TRBV7-8 to TRBJ1-4; D may be TRBD1 (5 bases). CDR1 and CDR2 from the germline V gene are SGHVS and FQNEAQ. The CDR3 is made up of 16 amino acids. V was shortened by 2 bases and J by 4 bases, with 14 bases between the two germline ends. This CDR3 is CASSLRDWRGNEKLFF. As DNA, the CDR3 is TGTGCCAGCAGCTTACGGGACTGGCGGGGTAATGAAAAACTGTTTTTT.

The genes are TRBV12-3 or TRBV12-4 and TRBJ2-1, with 13 bases lining up with TRBD2. J gave up 1 base and V 6 bases, and 9 bases lay outside the gene matches. The CDR3 is 18 residues long. The CDR3 DNA follows: TGTGCCAGCAGGACCGGGACTAGCGGGATGGGGTCCTACAATGAGCAGTTCTTC. Its translation is CASRTGTSGMGSYNEQFF.

This clonotype was seen more than once but under ten times. The gene calls are TRBV12-3 or TRBV12-4 and TRBJ2-5, with 9 bases fitting TRBD1. The CDR3 loop spans 16 amino acids. V lost 3 bases, J lost 4 bases, and 9 bases stayed unmatched. The CDR3 loop reads CASSLSTTGGGETQYF. DNA of the CDR3: TGTGCCAGCAGTTTGTCAACCACAGGGGGCGGAGAGACCCAGTACTTC.

In nucleotides, the CDR3 is TGCGCCAGCAGCCCCTTTAGCGCAGATACGCAGTATTTT. It translates to CASSPFSADTQYF. The V gene is TRBV4-3, the J gene TRBJ2-3; a possible D gene is TRBD2 (5 bases). Germline V gives CDR1 LGHNA, CDR2 YSLEER. Trimming took 4 bases from V and 4 from J, leaving 9 bases between them. This CDR3 contains 13 residues.

V is TRBV4-2 and J is TRBJ2-3, with 12 positions matching TRBD2. Unmatched junction bases numbered 5, after V lost 0 bases and J lost 4 bases. CDR3 size: 17 residues. In germline, CDR1 is LGHNA, CDR2 YNFKEQ. The CDR3 DNA reads TGTGCCAGCAGCCAAGATGGAGCTAGCGGGAGGGCAGATACGCAGTATTTT. It specifies CASSQDGASGRADTQYF.

The gene calls are TRBV20-1 and TRBJ2-3; 11 bases map to TRBD2. CDR3 size: 14 residues. Germline trimming cut 6 bases from V and 4 bases from J; bases unmatched to any gene: 6. Germline CDR1 DFQATT, CDR2 SNEGSKA (reference sequence). The CDR3 loop is CSARTSGSSDTQYF. CDR3 DNA sequence: TGCAGTGCCCGAACTAGCGGGAGTTCAGATACGCAGTATTTT.

J is TRBJ2-7 and V is TRBV4-3; 12 positions agree with TRBD1. V trimming: 4 bases; J trimming: 7 bases; junction bases outside the gene matches: 8. Germline assignment: CDR1 LGHNA and CDR2 YSLEER. The CDR3 consists of 15 residues. CDR3 coding DNA: TGCGCCAGCAGCCGGAGGGACAGGGGGCTTTCTGAGCAGTACTTC. Protein sequence: CASSRRDRGLSEQYF.